This T cell receptor beta chain comes out of a study of shared clonotypes between healthy human individuals. Study findings and constraints: It was anticipated that sequencing depth would influence how many clonotypes donors shared.

This table comes from immunoSEQ multiplex PCR, and its TCRdb copy is limited to in-frame clones, with some not included. The sample holds around 1,000,000 clones, 60% to 85% seen once. In germline, CDR1 is SGHTA, CDR2 FQGNSA. The CDR3 loop spans 18 amino acids. V was shortened by 5 bases and J by 8 bases, with 27 bases between the two germline ends. This clone occurred once. Its antigen is currently unknown. The sequenced sample was memory CD4+ T cells from PBMCs. The sample's subset: CD45RA-negative fraction. The sequence derives from a man younger than 30 in good health. Some clones in this sample may be carry-over from other donors' samples. V and J are TRBV7-2 and TRBJ1-4, with a possible D match to TRBD1 (6 bases). CDR3 bases: TGTGCCAGCAGCCCAGGGGCAATGAGGGGCCGGGGCAGGGAAAAACTGTTTTTT. Translating gives CASSPGAMRGRGREKLFF.